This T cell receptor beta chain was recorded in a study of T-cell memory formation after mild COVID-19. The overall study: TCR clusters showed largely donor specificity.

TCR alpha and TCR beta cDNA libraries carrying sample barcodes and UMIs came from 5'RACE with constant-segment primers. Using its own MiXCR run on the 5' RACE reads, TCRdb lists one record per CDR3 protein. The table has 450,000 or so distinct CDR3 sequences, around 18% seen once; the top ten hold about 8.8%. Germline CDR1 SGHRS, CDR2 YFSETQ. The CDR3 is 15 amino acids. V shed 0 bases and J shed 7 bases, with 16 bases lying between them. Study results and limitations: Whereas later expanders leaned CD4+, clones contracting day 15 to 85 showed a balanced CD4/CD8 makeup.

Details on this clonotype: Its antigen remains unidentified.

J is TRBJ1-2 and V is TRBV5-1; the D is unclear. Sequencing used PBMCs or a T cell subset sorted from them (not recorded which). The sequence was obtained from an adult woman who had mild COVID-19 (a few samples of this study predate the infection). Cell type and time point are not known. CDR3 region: CASSLGRAFPGGYTF. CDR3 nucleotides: TGCGCCAGCAGCTTGGGCCGGGCATTCCCCGGTGGCTACACCTTC.